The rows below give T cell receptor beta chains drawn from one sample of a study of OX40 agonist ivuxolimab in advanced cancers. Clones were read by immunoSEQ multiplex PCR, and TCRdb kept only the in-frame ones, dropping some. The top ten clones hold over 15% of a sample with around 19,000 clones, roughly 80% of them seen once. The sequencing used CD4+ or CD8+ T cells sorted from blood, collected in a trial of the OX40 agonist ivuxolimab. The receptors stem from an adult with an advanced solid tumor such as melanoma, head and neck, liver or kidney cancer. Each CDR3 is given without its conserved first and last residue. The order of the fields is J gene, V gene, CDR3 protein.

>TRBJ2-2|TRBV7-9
ASSFGGGELF
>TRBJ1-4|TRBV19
ASSPRRTEGLF
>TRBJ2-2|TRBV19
ASSPRIMAGELF
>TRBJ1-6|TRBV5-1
ASSVSGRGRNSPLH
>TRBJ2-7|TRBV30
AWRDRDRGHEQY
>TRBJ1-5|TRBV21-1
ASSKVMGGNSNQPQH
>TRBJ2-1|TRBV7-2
ASSPQAGAGNEQF
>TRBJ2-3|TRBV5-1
ASSPSTRTDTQY
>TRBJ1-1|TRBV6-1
ASSDGQGAF
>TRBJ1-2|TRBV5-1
ASSLDSLRPGYT
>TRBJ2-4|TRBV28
ASEDALAKNIQY
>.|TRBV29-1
SVAGTGTNEQY
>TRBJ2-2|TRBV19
ASSRGDRDAGELF
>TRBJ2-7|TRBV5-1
ASSFSDPRSYEQY
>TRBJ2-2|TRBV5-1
ASSRRGDTGELF
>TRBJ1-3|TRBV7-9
ASSFFTAWTGRSGNTIY
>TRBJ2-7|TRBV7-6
ASSSQGYEQY
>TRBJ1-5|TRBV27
ASSLDWAVDNQPQH
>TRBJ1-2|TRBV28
ASKRPQGWIYGYT
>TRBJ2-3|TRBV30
AWRTGTVSDTQY
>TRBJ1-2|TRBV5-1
ASSYEGGHSYGYT
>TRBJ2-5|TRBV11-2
ASSTSGGGQETQY
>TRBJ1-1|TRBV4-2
ASSFNWGSEAF